Reported below is one T cell receptor beta chain. Its antigen remains unidentified. The sample comes from a study of shared clonotypes between healthy human individuals. Overall study findings and caveats: Clonotypes not shared had lower generation probabilities than those common to all four donors. Naive CD4 clonotype sharing across a handful of donors was roughly 5%.

The CDR3 has 16 residues. V shed 1 base and J shed 2 bases, with 12 bases lying between them. Germline lookup yields CDR1 SGHTA and CDR2 FQGNSA. The method was immunoSEQ multiplex PCR; TCRdb's version includes in-frame clones alone and lacks a portion of them. The top ten clones hold 0.13% of a sample with about 2 million clones, roughly 95% of them seen once. The chain combines TRBV7-2 with TRBJ2-1, with D tentatively TRBD2 (5 bases). The origin of this receptor is a man aged 18 to 30 in good health. Sequencing input: naive CD4+ T cells sorted from blood. Subset reported: CD45RA+ positively selected. The CDR3 reads CASSLGWRAPYNEQFF. The CDR3 DNA reads as TGTGCCAGCAGCTTAGGTTGGCGGGCCCCCTACAATGAGCAGTTCTTC.